This T cell receptor (beta chain) is from a study of T cells in Graves' hyperthyroidism and ophthalmopathy. Amplification yielded TCR beta CDR3 regions, with RNA transcripts as the source. HTBI primers were employed in a first-round RT-PCR of the TCR CDR3. One entry per CDR3 protein, called by TCRdb with MiXCR from the multiplex PCR reads. The table has 300,000 to 450,000 distinct CDR3 sequences, roughly an eighth seen once. Details on this clonotype: This may come from a read error, since a much larger clone is one base off.

Germline V gene lookup returns CDR1 KGHSH and CDR2 LQKENI. This CDR3 spans 14 amino acids. This chain joins TRBV18 and TRBJ2-5; 10 bases map to TRBD2. The closer fit of TRBJ2-1 to the DNA end suggests the J call may be wrong. Sequencing input: blood. The TCR comes from a young woman with Graves' hyperthyroidism. CDR3 in amino acids: CASSPGLAKETQFF. CDR3 nucleotide sequence: TGTGCCAGCTCGCCGGGACTAGCGAAAGAGACCCAGTTCTTC.